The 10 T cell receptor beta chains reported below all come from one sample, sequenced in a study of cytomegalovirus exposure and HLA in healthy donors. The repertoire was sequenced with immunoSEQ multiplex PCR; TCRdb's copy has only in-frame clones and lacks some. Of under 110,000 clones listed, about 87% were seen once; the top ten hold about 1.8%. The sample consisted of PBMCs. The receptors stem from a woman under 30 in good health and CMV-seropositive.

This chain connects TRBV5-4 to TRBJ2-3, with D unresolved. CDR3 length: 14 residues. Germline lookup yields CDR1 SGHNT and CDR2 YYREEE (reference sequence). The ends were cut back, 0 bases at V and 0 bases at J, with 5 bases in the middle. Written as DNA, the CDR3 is TGTGCCAGCAGCTTGGCAGGTAGCACAGATACGCAGTATTTT. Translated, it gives CASSLAGSTDTQYF.

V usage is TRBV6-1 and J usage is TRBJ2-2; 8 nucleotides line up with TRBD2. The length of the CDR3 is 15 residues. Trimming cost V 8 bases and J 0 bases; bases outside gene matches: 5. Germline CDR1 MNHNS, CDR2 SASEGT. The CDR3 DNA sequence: TGTGCCAGCGAAAGCGGGAGATCGAACACCGGGGAGCTGTTTTTT. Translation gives CASESGRSNTGELFF.

The CDR3 DNA reads TGTGCCAGCAGTTTGTCGGGACTCAGCTACGAGCAGTACGTC. Its protein is CASSLSGLSYEQYV. The chain recombines TRBV28 with TRBJ2-7; D is perhaps TRBD2 (6 bases). The germline V gene has CDR1 MDHEN and CDR2 SYDVKM. The CDR3 loop spans 14 amino acids. The V and J ends lost 3 bases and 3 bases respectively, with 12 bases between them.

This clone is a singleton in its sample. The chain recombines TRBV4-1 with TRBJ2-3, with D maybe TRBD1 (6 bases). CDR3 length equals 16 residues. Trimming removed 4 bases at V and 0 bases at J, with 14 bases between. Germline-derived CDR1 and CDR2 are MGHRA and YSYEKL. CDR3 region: CASSLFWGQSTDTQYF. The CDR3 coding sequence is TGCGCCAGCAGCCTATTTTGGGGGCAAAGCACAGATACGCAGTATTTT.

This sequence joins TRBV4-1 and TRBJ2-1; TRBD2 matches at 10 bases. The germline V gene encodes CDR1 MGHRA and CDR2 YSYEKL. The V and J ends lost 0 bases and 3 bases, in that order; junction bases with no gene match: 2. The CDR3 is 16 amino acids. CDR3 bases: TGCGCCAGCAGCCAAGATTTAGCGGGGGGCTACAATGAGCAGTTCTTC. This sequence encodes CASSQDLAGGYNEQFF.

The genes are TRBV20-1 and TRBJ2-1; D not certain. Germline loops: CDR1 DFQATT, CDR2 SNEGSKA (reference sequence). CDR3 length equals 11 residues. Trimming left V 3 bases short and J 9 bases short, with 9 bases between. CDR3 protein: CSASVVGEQFF. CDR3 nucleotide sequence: TGCAGTGCTAGTGTAGTTGGTGAGCAGTTCTTC.

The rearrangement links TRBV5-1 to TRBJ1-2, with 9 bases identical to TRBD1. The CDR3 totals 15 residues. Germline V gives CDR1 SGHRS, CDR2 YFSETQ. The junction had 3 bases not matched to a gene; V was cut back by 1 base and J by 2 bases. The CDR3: CASSLFGTGNYGYTF. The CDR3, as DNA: TGCGCCAGCAGCTTGTTTGGGACAGGGAACTATGGCTACACCTTC.

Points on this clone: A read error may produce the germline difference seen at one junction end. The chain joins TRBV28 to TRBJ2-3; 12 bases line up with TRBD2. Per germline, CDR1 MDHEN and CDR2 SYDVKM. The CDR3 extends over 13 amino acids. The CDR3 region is CASSFLGLAGLQF. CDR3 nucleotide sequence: TGTGCCAGCAGTTTCCTGGGACTAGCGGGTCTACAATTT.

The CDR3 coding sequence is TGTGCCAGCAGCTTATGGGGAGCGGGGGCTCTAAACGATGAGCAGTTCTTC. This gives the protein CASSLWGAGALNDEQFF. This rearrangement joins TRBV7-2 to TRBJ2-1; TRBD2 agrees at 8 bases. CDR1 is SGHTA, CDR2 FQGNSA, per germline. V trimming: 2 bases; J trimming: 8 bases; junction bases outside the gene matches: 14. The CDR3 sequence is 17 residues long.

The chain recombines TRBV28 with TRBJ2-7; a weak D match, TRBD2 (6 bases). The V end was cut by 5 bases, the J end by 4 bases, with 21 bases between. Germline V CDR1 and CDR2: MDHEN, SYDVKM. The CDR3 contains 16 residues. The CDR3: CASSREGASARYEQYF. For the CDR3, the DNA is TGTGCCAGCAGTCGCGAAGGGGCTAGCGCAAGGTACGAGCAGTACTTC.